These 32 T cell receptor beta chains share one sample of origin, sequenced in a study of T cells after yellow fever vaccination. TCRdb reprocessed the 5' RACE reads with MiXCR, giving one entry per CDR3 protein. The data contain 450,000 to 600,000 distinct CDR3 sequences, about 13% of them singletons. The input for sequencing was PBMCs, taken on the day of the yellow fever booster vaccination. The receptors come from a man aged 25 to 45 who received the YFV17D yellow fever vaccine.

This clonotype has a count of ten or more. The chain employs TRBV7-2 and TRBJ2-1, with TRBD1 as a possible D gene (5 bases). Germline loops: CDR1 SGHTA, CDR2 FQGNSA. Trimming cost V 2 bases and J 0 bases, with 11 bases left between them. The CDR3 is 16 residues long. The CDR3 protein is CASSLQGSLSYNEQFF. The CDR3 bases are TGTGCCAGCAGCTTACAGGGCAGTCTCTCCTACAATGAGCAGTTCTTC. The full variable domain, with the rest looked up from reference TRBV7-2 and TRBJ2-1, is GAGVSQSPSNKVTEKGKDVELRCDPISGHTALYWYRQSLGQGLEFLIYFQGNSAPDKSGLPSDRFSAERTGGSVSTLTIQRTQQEDSAVYLCASSLQGSLSYNEQFFGPGTRLTVL.

The chain uses TRBV29-1 and TRBJ1-2; possibly TRBD1 for D (6 bases). The CDR3 sequence is 13 residues long. From germline, CDR1 is SQVTM and CDR2 ANQGSEA. Deletions cut 7 bases from V and 1 base from J, with 13 bases between. CDR3 loop: CSAAPGDNYGYTF. In DNA form, the CDR3 reads TGCAGCGCCGCCCCAGGGGATAACTATGGCTACACCTTC.

This clonotype was picked up many times. This chain connects TRBV6-2 or TRBV6-3 to TRBJ1-1; D is unresolved. The germline V gene has CDR1 MNHEY and CDR2 SVGEGT. This CDR3 has 12 amino acids. V lost 4 bases, J lost 2 bases, and 5 bases lay in between. The CDR3 nucleotides are TGTGCCAGCAGTTCGCAAAACACTGAAGCTTTCTTT. Encoded protein: CASSSQNTEAFF.

J is TRBJ2-5 and V is TRBV7-9, with D perhaps TRBD1 (6 bases). Germline V gene data show CDR1 as SEHNR and CDR2 as FQNEAQ (reference sequence). Trimming shortened V by 0 bases and J by 5 bases, and 10 bases separated the two germline ends. CDR3 length: 14 amino acids. CDR3 loop: CASSLATGLETQYF. The CDR3 DNA is TGTGCCAGCAGCTTAGCCACAGGGCTGGAGACCCAGTACTTC.

The CDR3 DNA reads as TGTGCCAGCAGCGTAGCGGGGATCGGTAGCGTAGGCGAGCAGTACTTC. Translated, it gives CASSVAGIGSVGEQYF. The chain employs TRBV9 and TRBJ2-7, with a possible D match to TRBD2 (5 bases). Per the germline V gene, CDR1 is SGDLS and CDR2 is YYNGEE. CDR3 size: 16 residues. The V and J ends lost 0 bases and 6 bases respectively, with 19 bases between them.

The J gene is TRBJ2-3, the V gene TRBV7-2, with TRBD2 identical over 9 bases. CDR1 and CDR2 from the germline V gene are SGHTA and FQGNSA. The CDR3 is 16 amino acids. The V gene end was trimmed by 5 bases and the J gene end by 2 bases; junction bases not matched to a gene: 8. In nucleotides, the CDR3 is TGTGCCAGCAGCCCTGGACTAGCGAAACCCACAGATACGCAGTATTTT. Protein sequence: CASSPGLAKPTDTQYF.

This clonotype was seen more than once but under ten times. This chain connects TRBV6-2 or TRBV6-3 to TRBJ2-7, with D perhaps given as TRBD1 or TRBD2 (5 bases each). V was clipped by 7 bases and J by 5 bases, with 18 bases between them. From germline, CDR1 is MNHEY and CDR2 SVGEGT. This CDR3 region has 14 residues. The CDR3 nucleotides read TGTGCCAGCACCGTCCGGGACGCTCTTGACGAGCAGTACTTC. Translated, it gives CASTVRDALDEQYF.

There are many counts of this clonotype. The V gene is TRBV3-1, the J gene TRBJ2-7, with D uncertain. Germline V gene lookup returns CDR1 LGHDT and CDR2 YNNKEL (reference sequence). CDR3 length: 11 residues. Trimming left V 6 bases short and J 1 base short, with 4 bases between. CDR3 protein: CASRGSYEQYF. The CDR3 DNA reads as TGTGCCAGCAGGGGGTCCTACGAGCAGTACTTC.

The table lists this clonotype with a few counts. The V and J genes are TRBV20-1 and TRBJ2-2, with D possibly matching TRBD2 (5 bases). Per germline, CDR1 DFQATT and CDR2 SNEGSKA (reference sequence). The CDR3 runs 14 residues. Trimming shortened V by 6 bases and J by 2 bases, and 13 bases separated the two germline ends. In DNA, the CDR3 is TGCAGTGCCCAAGGCGGGTCAAACACCGGGGAGCTGTTTTTT. It yields the protein CSAQGGSNTGELFF.

This chain connects TRBV23-1 to TRBJ1-6, with D perhaps matching TRBD1 (6 bases). TRBV23-1 counts as an open reading frame of uncertain function. The CDR3 runs to 15 residues. The V end lost 2 bases, the J end lost 7 bases, and 12 bases lay between the germline ends. Here the CDR3 reads CASSQAGGLNSPLHF. For the CDR3, the DNA is TGCGCCAGCAGTCAAGCTGGGGGCCTAAATTCACCCCTCCACTTT.

The rearrangement uses TRBV20-1 and TRBJ2-1; D gene ambiguous. The CDR3 runs 11 residues. Trimming removed 3 bases from V and 7 bases from J, with 7 bases in between. Looked up from germline, CDR1 is DFQATT and CDR2 is SNEGSKA (reference sequence). The CDR3, as DNA: TGCAGTGCTAGTATGGGAAATGAGCAGTTCTTC. It yields the protein CSASMGNEQFF.

The chain joins TRBV5-1 to TRBJ1-1, with D perhaps matching TRBD1 (5 bases). Germline-derived CDR1 and CDR2 are SGHRS and YFSETQ. V was shortened by 4 bases and J by 8 bases, with 15 bases between the two germline ends. The CDR3 contains 13 residues. The CDR3: CASSPWVTEEAFF. As DNA, the CDR3 is TGCGCCAGCAGCCCGTGGGTGACAGAGGAAGCTTTCTTT.

This clonotype was recorded many times. The rearrangement joins TRBV7-7 to TRBJ2-1; 12 nucleotides agree with TRBD1. The CDR3 contains 14 residues. Per germline, CDR1 SSHAT and CDR2 FNYEAQ (reference sequence). The junction had 7 bases not matched to a gene; V was cut back by 5 bases and J by 11 bases. The CDR3 DNA sequence: TGTGCCAGCAGCCAGAAGGGACAGGGGGCTCAGCAGTTCTTC. It is translated as CASSQKGQGAQQFF. Drawing the rest from reference TRBV7-7 and TRBJ2-1, the complete variable domain is GAGVSQSPRYKVTKRGQDVTLRCDPISSHATLYWYQQALGQGPEFLTYFNYEAQPDKSGLPSDRFSAERPEGSISTLTIQRTEQRDSAMYRCASSQKGQGAQQFFGPGTRLTVL.

This clonotype was seen at least ten times. The chain employs TRBV7-9 and TRBJ2-1; tentatively, D is TRBD2 (6 bases). The germline gives CDR1 SEHNR, CDR2 FQNEAQ (reference sequence). Deletions cut 1 base from V and 6 bases from J, with 13 bases between. This CDR3 comprises 15 residues. The DNA of the CDR3 is TGTGCCAGCAGCTTAGTTCGAGCGGGTACCAATGAGCAGTTCTTC. Translated: CASSLVRAGTNEQFF.

The chain links TRBV7-8 to TRBJ2-3; 11 bases agree with TRBD2. The CDR3 consists of 15 residues. Germline loops: CDR1 SGHVS, CDR2 FQNEAQ. Trimming cost V 3 bases and J 2 bases; bases outside gene matches: 1. The DNA of the CDR3 is TGTGCCAGCAGCTTTAGCGGGAGGGACACAGATACGCAGTATTTT. Amino acid sequence: CASSFSGRDTDTQYF.

This clonotype occurred a few times. The chain combines TRBV27 with TRBJ1-4; 8 positions match TRBD1. This CDR3 contains 15 residues. V lost 6 bases to trimming and J lost 6 bases; unmatched junction nucleotides: 9. CDR1 and CDR2 (germline): MNHEY, SMNVEV (reference sequence). The CDR3 loop reads CASSPRDRSYEKLFF. The DNA for the CDR3 is TGTGCCAGCAGCCCCCGGGACAGGAGCTATGAAAAACTGTTTTTT.

In this sample, this clonotype turned up a few times. This chain joins TRBV7-8 and TRBJ2-7; D may be TRBD1 (5 bases). Germline CDR1 is SGHVS and CDR2 is FQNEAQ. V was shortened by 5 bases and J by 3 bases, with 17 bases between the two germline ends. CDR3 length: 15 residues. Here the CDR3 DNA reads TGTGCCAGCAGCCTTTCTAAGGGGCAATTCTACGAGCAGTACTTC. Translated: CASSLSKGQFYEQYF.

The gene calls are TRBV23-1 and TRBJ2-3; D not resolved. Being an ORF, TRBV23-1 has a function that is uncertain. The length of the CDR3 is 8 residues. V lost 4 bases, J lost 14 bases, and 4 bases lay in between. CDR3 in DNA: TGCGCCAGCAGTCCTTTGTATTTT. This encodes CASSPLYF.

In its sample, this clonotype was seen a few times. The V call is TRBV12-3 or TRBV12-4, the J call TRBJ2-3; TRBD1 aligns across 9 bases. The ends lost 4 bases at V and 4 bases at J; junction bases unmatched: 6. The CDR3 has 15 amino acids. CDR3 region: CASSSGQGRADTQYF. The DNA of the CDR3 is TGTGCCAGCAGTTCTGGACAGGGGAGGGCAGATACGCAGTATTTT.

The table lists this clonotype with a few counts. The chain links TRBV27 to TRBJ1-1; weak D call: TRBD1 (5 bases). The CDR3 length is 15 residues. The germline gives CDR1 MNHEY, CDR2 SMNVEV (reference sequence). Trimming cost V 2 bases and J 0 bases, with 10 bases left between them. CDR3 bases: TGTGCCAGCAGTTTAAGAGGACACATGAACACTGAAGCTTTCTTT. It encodes CASSLRGHMNTEAFF.

This clonotype was seen a few times. The V gene is TRBV27, the J gene TRBJ1-1, with D unresolved. With 5 bases removed from V and 0 bases from J, the gap between germline ends came to 13 bases. CDR1 is MNHEY and CDR2 is SMNVEV in the germline V gene (reference sequence). The CDR3 is made up of 15 amino acids. The CDR3 spells CASSLTPEVNTEAFF. CDR3 DNA sequence: TGTGCCAGCAGTCTGACCCCCGAGGTGAACACTGAAGCTTTCTTT.

J is TRBJ2-5 and V is TRBV6-2 or TRBV6-3, with 8 bases identical to TRBD2. Germline assignment: CDR1 MNHEY and CDR2 SVGEGT. This CDR3 contains 16 residues. V lost 8 bases and J lost 4; bases outside the gene matches: 15. In DNA form, the CDR3 reads TGTGCCAGCGGACACACTCCGGGGGGGGTTTTAGAGACCCAGTACTTC. Protein product: CASGHTPGGVLETQYF.

This clonotype was counted a few times. V and J are TRBV14 and TRBJ2-1, with unresolved D. Trimming removed 4 bases from V and 6 bases from J, with 16 bases in between. The CDR3 is 15 amino acids. Germline-derived CDR1 and CDR2 are SGHDN and FVKESK. This chain's CDR3 is CASSPRAKVLNEQFF. CDR3 in DNA: TGTGCCAGCAGCCCGAGAGCGAAGGTGCTCAATGAGCAGTTCTTC.

The V and J genes are TRBV3-1 and TRBJ2-2, with D uncertain. This CDR3 contains 14 residues. CDR1 and CDR2 (germline): LGHDT, YNNKEL (reference sequence). Trimming took off 4 bases at V and 2 bases at J, with 8 bases between the two ends. The CDR3 is CASSPLLNTGELFF. The CDR3 DNA sequence: TGTGCCAGCAGCCCTCTGCTCAACACCGGGGAGCTGTTTTTT.

This clonotype has only a few counts. The genes are TRBV9 and TRBJ2-1; D perhaps matches TRBD2 (5 bases). The V gene lost 0 bases and the J gene lost 10 bases, with 14 bases spanning the gap. The CDR3 has 14 residues. CDR1 is SGDLS and CDR2 is YYNGEE in the germline V gene. CDR3 sequence reads: CASSVDTGRREQFF. The DNA for the CDR3 is TGTGCCAGCAGCGTAGATACGGGAAGGCGGGAGCAGTTCTTC.

V gene TRBV6-1 combines with J gene TRBJ1-4; D is unclear. This CDR3 comprises 13 residues. Trimming removed 8 bases from V and 0 bases from J, with 7 bases in between. Looked up from germline, CDR1 is MNHNS and CDR2 is SASEGT. The CDR3 nucleotides read TGTGCCAGCCGGCAATCAACTAATGAAAAACTGTTTTTT. Its translation: CASRQSTNEKLFF.

The chain is built from TRBV29-1 and TRBJ2-4; 10 bases align to TRBD1. Germline V lookup: CDR1 SQVTM, CDR2 ANQGSEA. V lost 4 bases and J lost 0; bases outside the gene matches: 15. The CDR3 loop spans 19 amino acids. The CDR3 DNA reads TGCAGCGTTGGCGGGGGAGGGACAGGGGATTCGGGAGCCAAAAACATTCAGTACTTC. This gives the protein CSVGGGGTGDSGAKNIQYF.

This rearrangement joins TRBV5-1 to TRBJ2-1; 11 bases map to TRBD2. Germline V gene data show CDR1 as SGHRS and CDR2 as YFSETQ. The CDR3 covers 19 residues. With 4 bases clipped from V and 7 bases from J, the junction kept 19 bases outside the gene matches. CDR3 nucleotides: TGCGCCAGCAGCCACACTCGCCCTCGGACTAGCGGGTTAAGGAATGAGCAGTTCTTC. This codes for CASSHTRPRTSGLRNEQFF.

This clonotype was counted at least ten times. CDR3 DNA: TGTGCCAGCAGTCCTCTCCCCGGGACTAGCGGCACCAGCTCCTACAATGAGCAGTTCTTC. Protein product: CASSPLPGTSGTSSYNEQFF. The genes are TRBV6-2 or TRBV6-3 and TRBJ2-1, with TRBD2 matching 11 bases. This CDR3 comprises 20 residues. The junction had 15 bases not matched to a gene; V was cut back by 5 bases and J by 0 bases. The germline CDR1 and CDR2 sequences are MNHEY and SVGEGT.

This clonotype was counted only a few times. The chain couples TRBV20-1 to TRBJ2-3; 8 bases match TRBD1. The CDR3 loop spans 15 amino acids. In germline, CDR1 is DFQATT, CDR2 SNEGSKA (reference sequence). V lost 6 bases, J lost 2 bases, and 10 bases stayed unmatched. The CDR3 bases are TGCAGTGCCAATGAAGGACAGGGAGACACAGATACGCAGTATTTT. The encoded protein is CSANEGQGDTDTQYF.

This clonotype showed up many times. V gene TRBV5-1 combines with J gene TRBJ2-1; 9 positions agree with TRBD1. Germline CDR1 is SGHRS and CDR2 is YFSETQ. With V trimmed by 3 bases and J by 6 bases, 4 bases remained unmatched. The CDR3 is 14 amino acids. The CDR3 here is CASSSGQGFNEQFF. The CDR3 nucleotides are TGCGCCAGCAGCTCGGGACAGGGTTTCAATGAGCAGTTCTTC.

The chain couples TRBV9 to TRBJ2-4; D ambiguous. The CDR3 has 14 amino acids. Per germline, CDR1 SGDLS and CDR2 YYNGEE. The V gene lost 0 bases and the J gene lost 5 bases, with 9 bases spanning the gap. The CDR3 sequence is CASSVGRAENIQYF. CDR3 bases: TGTGCCAGCAGCGTAGGTCGGGCCGAAAACATTCAGTACTTC.